The rows below give T cell receptor beta chains drawn from one sample of a study of blood T cell repertoires in COVID-19. Data came from immunoSEQ multiplex PCR; TCRdb stores just in-frame clones and leaves some out. Of around 270,000 clones detected, 80% to 85% appear once; the ten largest clones hold 1.5% to 1.7%. Sample: peripheral blood. The source of these receptors is a woman in her forties who had recovered from COVID-19. CDR3s include the opening cysteine and the closing phenylalanine or tryptophan.

cdr3_aa,v_call,j_call
CASSRIGSVTEAFF,TRBV7-9,TRBJ1-1
CASSLVGRASNQPQHF,TRBV7-8,TRBJ1-5
CASSYTGRVDYGYTF,TRBV6-5,TRBJ1-2
CASSTGLAGGEQFF,TRBV6-5,TRBJ2-1
CASSQVGARRSNEKLFF,TRBV4-1,TRBJ1-4
CASSVGTGGNTIYF,TRBV9,TRBJ1-3
CASSPEGTSTDF,TRBV2,TRBJ2-3
CASSSGITIYF,TRBV28,TRBJ1-3
CASMDRSSGKNIQYF,TRBV6-5,TRBJ2-4
CAWSGHRTSSYNEQFF,TRBV30,TRBJ2-1
CANGQGQQPQHF,TRBV28,TRBJ1-5
CASSGQLDYGYTF,TRBV2,TRBJ1-2
CASSFKTDSGNTIYF,TRBV6-6,TRBJ1-3
CATSRDGGRNNEKLFF,TRBV15,TRBJ1-4
CASSEIRQGRSSAYGYTF,TRBV6-1,TRBJ1-2
CASREEGAAIEQYF,TRBV28,TRBJ2-7
CASSRPGTGGGRTEAFF,TRBV9,TRBJ1-1
CASSEEQGDQPQHF,TRBV2,TRBJ1-5
CATTAYSNQPQHF,TRBV19,TRBJ1-5
CASSPDVGTGGREQYF,TRBV19,TRBJ2-7
CASSLDTRGSQYF,TRBV11-2,TRBJ2-3
CASSLASTGYTEAFF,TRBV7-2,TRBJ1-1
CASRRAGEVSNQPQHF,TRBV6-6,TRBJ1-5
CASSNPTGTSGYTF,TRBV11-3,TRBJ1-2
CASSPRDLSKNIQYF,TRBV6-5,TRBJ2-4
CASSSTGNQPQHF,TRBV5-8,TRBJ1-5
CASKADMNTEAFF,TRBV6-5,TRBJ1-1
CASSPLAGSYNEQFF,TRBV6-5,TRBJ2-1
CASRNQHRDSPLHF,TRBV28,TRBJ1-6
CASSLSWGGTGVVGYGYTF,TRBV27,TRBJ1-2
CSRAGGNSAFF,TRBV20-1,TRBJ2-1
CASSDRPWDRNPYEQYF,TRBV28,TRBJ2-7
CASSLTRGTVVQPQHF,TRBV7-9,TRBJ1-5
CASSADGLNYGYTF,TRBV5-1,TRBJ1-2
CASSSRNYNEQFF,TRBV2,TRBJ2-1
CATSNSRGWQETQYF,TRBV15,TRBJ2-5
CASSKTGGDSPLHF,TRBV5-6,TRBJ1-6
CASREDTEAFF,TRBV5-1,TRBJ1-1